This entry lists 10 T cell receptor beta chains sequenced from one sample in a study of T cell clonality in common variable immunodeficiency. The repertoire was sequenced with immunoSEQ multiplex PCR; TCRdb's copy has only in-frame clones and lacks some. Altogether roughly 32,000 clones were found in the sample, and no singletons occur. Sequencing was performed on peripheral blood mononuclear cells. Receptor source: a person between 18 and 75 years old in good health.

This clone was counted many times. The read ends 3 residues early relative to the CDR3; the germline J gene fills the gap. The rearrangement joins TRBV5-4 to TRBJ2-1, with D maybe TRBD1 (5 bases). The CDR3 covers 14 residues. Trimming removed 4 bases from V and 9 bases from J, with 17 bases in between. Per germline, CDR1 SGHNT and CDR2 YYREEE (reference sequence). This CDR3 reads CASSNPQGNAEQFF. CDR3 bases read: TGTGCCAGCAGCAACCCTCAGGGAAACGCTGAG.

On this clone itself: The observed sequence ends 3 residues before the CDR3 terminus, with the missing tail filled in from the germline J gene. The chain recombines TRBV20-1 with TRBJ2-1, with D tentatively TRBD2 (6 bases). Germline CDR1 and CDR2: DFQATT and SNEGSKA (reference sequence). The V and J ends lost 6 bases and 0 bases respectively, with 15 bases between them. CDR3 size: 15 residues. The CDR3: CSARGPSDSYNEQFF. The CDR3 bases that were read are TGCAGTGCCCGAGGGCCTAGCGACTCCTACAATGAG.

A note on this clone: Coverage ceases 3 residues before the CDR3 finishes, and the germline J gene fills in the end. The chain employs TRBV10-2 and TRBJ1-1; TRBD1 might be the D (6 bases). Looked up from germline, CDR1 is WSHSY and CDR2 is SAAADI. The CDR3 covers 16 residues. Between the trimmed V and J ends, which lost 0 bases and 2 bases, there was a span of 13 bases. CDR3 DNA, as far as it was read: TGCGCCAGCAGTGAGTCCATAGACAGGTCCAACACTGAA. Protein: CASSESIDRSNTE. The CDR3 in its entirety is CASSESIDRSNTEAFF.

This clone has ten or more counts. The read ends 3 residues early relative to the CDR3; the germline J gene fills the gap. The rearrangement links TRBV5-4 to TRBJ1-1; the D is unclear. The CDR3 consists of 14 residues. V was shortened by 1 base and J by 0 bases, with 7 bases between the two germline ends. The germline gives CDR1 SGHNT, CDR2 YYREEE (reference sequence). The CDR3 bases that were read are TGTGCCAGCAGCTTGTCTCAGATGAACACTGAA. Its protein is CASSLSQMNTE. The whole CDR3 region reads CASSLSQMNTEAFF.

With regard to this clone: The read terminates 3 residues before the CDR3 end, so the remaining end is supplied by the germline J gene. Within the sample, other DNA sequences also encode this same CDR3. The chain links TRBV19 to TRBJ1-1; 7 nucleotides align to TRBD1. V was clipped by 4 bases and J by 3 bases; unmatched bases: 8. Germline CDR1 LNHDA, CDR2 SQIVND (reference sequence). The CDR3 consists of 15 residues. The CDR3 reads CASSSRQGLYTEAFF. Incomplete CDR3 DNA: TGTGCCAGTAGTAGCCGACAGGGATTGTACACTGAA. The full variable domain, with the rest looked up from reference TRBV19 and TRBJ1-1, is DGGITQSPKYLFRKEGQNVTLSCEQNLNHDAMYWYRQDPGQGLRLIYYSQIVNDFQKGDIAEGYSVSREKKESFPLTVTSAQKNPTAFYLCASSSRQGLYTEAFFGQGTRLTVV.

This clone was counted many times. The CDR3 is cut off 3 residues early in the read; its end comes from the germline J gene. V gene TRBV2 combines with J gene TRBJ1-4, with 9 bases that match TRBD1. This CDR3 contains 13 residues. After removal of 8 bases from V and 8 bases from J, the junction contained 6 bases not matched to a gene. The germline CDR1 and CDR2 sequences are SNHLY and FYNNEI. The covered CDR3 bases are TGTGCCAGCCAAAGCACAGGGGGCGAAAAA. Translated, it gives CASQSTGGEK. The whole CDR3 region reads CASQSTGGEKLFF.

Notes on this clone: Read data end 3 residues before the CDR3 end; the end is taken from the germline J gene. The chain combines TRBV2 with TRBJ1-1; 7 bases agree with TRBD1. The CDR3 extends over 14 amino acids. The germline V gene encodes CDR1 SNHLY and CDR2 FYNNEI. V lost 3 bases and J lost 6; bases outside the gene matches: 7. The CDR3 here is CASSDNRGTAEAFF. Incomplete CDR3 DNA: TGTGCCAGCAGTGACAACAGGGGAACCGCTGAA.

This clone was observed a few times. Coverage ceases 3 residues before the CDR3 finishes, and the germline J gene fills in the end. Other nucleotide sequences from this sample produce the same CDR3. The chain joins TRBV5-1 to TRBJ1-3; 8 bases are shared with TRBD1. This CDR3 comprises 15 residues. Trimming took 4 bases from V and 4 from J; bases not matched to a gene: 7. CDR1 SGHRS and CDR2 YFSETQ come from the germline V gene. This CDR3 is CASSDQGASGNTIYF. CDR3 DNA, as far as it was read: TGCGCCAGCAGCGACCAGGGGGCATCAGGAAACACC.

The table lists this clone with many counts. The read falls 3 residues short of the CDR3 end, and the missing part is taken from the germline J gene. This chain uses TRBV19 with TRBJ1-5, with D possibly matching TRBD1 (5 bases). CDR3 length equals 15 residues. Looked up from germline, CDR1 is LNHDA and CDR2 is SQIVND (reference sequence). Trimming shortened V by 4 bases and J by 0 bases, and 10 bases separated the two germline ends. The DNA read from the CDR3 is TGTGCCAGTAGTACGCAGGGCTATAGCAATCAGCCC. Encoded protein: CASSTQGYSNQP. The whole CDR3 reads CASSTQGYSNQPQHF.

This clone was detected only a few times. CDR3 DNA, as far as it was read: TGTGCCAGCAGCTTAGGGGCAGGGCGTCAGTATGGC. Translation: CASSLGAGRQYG. The entire CDR3 is CASSLGAGRQYGYTF. The chain has TRBV7-9 and TRBJ1-2; tentatively, D is TRBD1 (5 bases). The read ends 3 residues early relative to the CDR3; the germline J gene fills the gap. V was trimmed by 1 base and J by 5 bases, leaving 14 bases between them. CDR1 is SEHNR and CDR2 is FQNEAQ in the germline V gene (reference sequence). The length of the CDR3 is 15 residues.